The 28 T cell receptor beta chains below come from one sample, sequenced in a study of T cells in Graves' hyperthyroidism and ophthalmopathy. The investigators amplified TCR beta CDR3 regions from RNA transcripts. TCR CDR3 regions were first amplified by RT-PCR with HTBI primers. TCRdb passed the multiplex PCR reads through MiXCR, listing each CDR3 protein once. The data hold fewer than 900,000 distinct CDR3 sequences, with around 17% observed a single time. Sequenced input: blood. The receptors stem from a man aged 18 to 30 with Graves' hyperthyroidism.

The table lists this clonotype with many counts. The V call is TRBV5-1, the J call TRBJ2-1, with D hard to call. The CDR3 totals 17 residues. Between the trimmed V and J ends, which lost 4 bases and 0 bases, there was a span of 17 bases. Germline CDR1 and CDR2: SGHRS and YFSETQ. For the CDR3, the DNA is TGCGCCAGCAGCCCGAGTCGGCGGACCAGCTCCTACAATGAGCAGTTCTTC. Protein: CASSPSRRTSSYNEQFF.

As to this clonotype: This may arise from a read error, as a much more abundant clone is one base away. Written as DNA, the CDR3 is TGTGCCAGCAGTTTCCTCGACTTGGGATCCCCCTGCGAGCAGTACTTC. Translated: CASSFLDLGSPCEQYF. V and J are TRBV27 and TRBJ2-7; D is ambiguous. The CDR3 has 16 amino acids. Germline V gene sequence: CDR1 MNHEY, CDR2 SMNVEV (reference sequence). V was pared by 3 bases and J by 6 bases, with 21 bases between.

V and J are TRBV10-3 and TRBJ2-3, with 10 positions matching TRBD2. Per germline, CDR1 ENHRY and CDR2 SYGVKD. The V segment lost 2 bases and the J segment 3 bases; nucleotides outside the gene matches: 2. The CDR3 extends over 15 amino acids. The DNA for the CDR3 is TGTGCCATCAGTGAGGGAGCGGGAGGGACAGATACGCAGTATTTT. Encoded protein: CAISEGAGGTDTQYF.

V usage is TRBV12-3 or TRBV12-4 and J usage is TRBJ2-1; 9 bases agree with TRBD1. The length of the CDR3 is 13 residues. V lost 6 bases and J lost 8; bases outside the gene matches: 5. Here the CDR3 reads CASRGTGGHEQFF. CDR3 bases: TGTGCCAGCAGGGGAACAGGGGGCCATGAGCAGTTCTTC.

This rearrangement joins TRBV28 to TRBJ1-6; tentative D call: TRBD1 (5 bases). This CDR3 region has 15 residues. V was clipped by 3 bases and J by 10 bases, with 16 bases between them. The germline CDR1 and CDR2 sequences are MDHEN and SYDVKM. Here the CDR3 reads CASSFRLAGISPLHF. CDR3 nucleotides: TGTGCCAGCAGTTTCAGGTTGGCAGGGATCTCACCCCTCCACTTT.

The chain has TRBV6-1 and TRBJ1-6; 7 nucleotides agree with TRBD1. CDR3 length equals 18 residues. V shed 5 bases, J shed 0 bases, and the junction held 10 bases outside the gene matches. Looked up from germline, CDR1 is MNHNS and CDR2 is SASEGT. The CDR3 region is CASSFEATGSSYNSPLHF. CDR3 sequence (DNA): TGTGCCAGCAGTTTTGAAGCGACAGGGAGCTCCTATAATTCACCCCTCCACTTT.

The chain recombines TRBV6-2 or TRBV6-3 with TRBJ2-3; perhaps TRBD2 as D (5 bases). Trimming pared 7 bases from V and 4 bases from J, leaving 12 bases between. CDR1 is MNHEY, CDR2 SVGEGT, per germline. CDR3 length equals 13 residues. The CDR3 coding sequence is TGTGCCAGCACGAGGGCGACTCCAGATACGCAGTATTTT. Translation gives CASTRATPDTQYF.

With respect to this clonotype: A much larger clone lies a single base off, so this may be a read error. This chain connects TRBV5-1 to TRBJ1-2, with 10 positions matching TRBD1. Germline values: CDR1 SGHRS, CDR2 YFSETQ. V lost 5 bases, J lost 6 bases, and 4 bases stayed unmatched. The CDR3 totals 13 residues. CDR3 in DNA: TGCGCCAGCAGAGCGACAGGGGGCGATGGCTACACCTTC. It encodes CASRATGGDGYTF.

V gene TRBV4-1 combines with J gene TRBJ2-5; D unclear. Germline-derived CDR1 and CDR2 are MGHRA and YSYEKL. The length of the CDR3 is 17 residues. V was pared by 1 base and J by 2 bases, with 17 bases between. CDR3 sequence: CASSQGLRTLIQETQYF. The CDR3 DNA reads TGCGCCAGCAGCCAAGGCCTAAGGACGCTAATTCAAGAGACCCAGTACTTC.

This clonotype was counted only a few times. The chain is built from TRBV4-1 and TRBJ2-1, with 11 positions matching TRBD2. The CDR3 loop spans 17 amino acids. V was pared by 1 base and J by 2 bases, with 4 bases of the junction left unmatched. CDR1 is MGHRA and CDR2 is YSYEKL in the germline V gene. In nucleotides, the CDR3 is TGCGCCAGCAGCCAAGTCTTAGCGGGAGGGACCTACAATGAGCAGTTCTTC. Protein product: CASSQVLAGGTYNEQFF.

The chain uses TRBV28 and TRBJ2-3; no reliable D call. The CDR3 covers 16 residues. Germline CDR1 is MDHEN and CDR2 is SYDVKM. V dropped 6 bases and J dropped 0 bases, with 16 bases sitting between them. DNA of the CDR3: TGTGCCAGCAGGATCGCGAGTAGATCTAGCACAGATACGCAGTATTTT. This sequence encodes CASRIASRSSTDTQYF.

V and J are TRBV2 and TRBJ2-7; perhaps TRBD1 as D (6 bases). V lost 5 bases to trimming and J lost 9 bases, with 17 bases between them. There are 13 residues in the CDR3. Germline V gives CDR1 SNHLY, CDR2 FYNNEI. CDR3 region: CASSPRTASGQYF. The CDR3, as DNA: TGTGCCAGCAGTCCCCGGACAGCCTCGGGGCAGTACTTC.

In this sample, this clonotype turned up a few times. This chain links TRBV20-1 with TRBJ2-2; unclear D gene. Germline V gene sequence: CDR1 DFQATT, CDR2 SNEGSKA (reference sequence). V lost 0 bases and J 0 bases, leaving 20 bases between the germline ends. The CDR3 totals 19 residues. The CDR3 here is CSARDDDLDFGTNTGELFF. The CDR3 DNA sequence: TGCAGTGCTAGAGATGATGACCTAGACTTTGGGACGAACACCGGGGAGCTGTTTTTT.

This clonotype was observed many times. This chain's CDR3 is CASSTDRGLGEQYF. Here the CDR3 DNA reads TGTGCCAGCAGCACAGACAGGGGGCTCGGCGAGCAGTACTTC. The chain carries TRBV11-2 and TRBJ2-7, with 10 bases fitting TRBD1. J was trimmed by 6 bases and V by 5 bases; bases with no gene match: 7. The CDR3 spans 14 residues. Germline lookup yields CDR1 SGHAT and CDR2 FQNNGV.

This clonotype was seen a few times. In DNA, the CDR3 is TGTGCCATCAGTATAGGGGGTCTGCACTATGGCTACACCTTC. Protein: CAISIGGLHYGYTF. The chain couples TRBV10-3 to TRBJ1-2, with D perhaps TRBD1 (6 bases). Germline CDR1 ENHRY, CDR2 SYGVKD. V lost 5 bases and J lost 3, with 13 bases in between. The CDR3 totals 14 residues.

V is TRBV6-1 and J is TRBJ1-2; D is unclear. In germline, CDR1 is MNHNS, CDR2 SASEGT. Trimming shortened V by 4 bases and J by 6 bases, and 12 bases separated the two germline ends. This CDR3 is built from 13 residues. As DNA, the CDR3 is TGTGCCAGCAGTGTCTCCCTTGGGGATGGCTACACCTTC. The encoded protein is CASSVSLGDGYTF.

This sequence joins TRBV20-1 and TRBJ2-2, with 9 positions matching TRBD1. The trim removed 2 bases at V and 5 bases at J, leaving 3 bases unmatched. CDR1 is DFQATT and CDR2 is SNEGSKA in the germline V gene (reference sequence). There are 14 residues in the CDR3. The CDR3 reads CSARRTGETGELFF. The CDR3 DNA is TGCAGTGCTAGACGGACAGGGGAAACCGGGGAGCTGTTTTTT.

In its sample, this clonotype was seen many times. The DNA of the CDR3 is TGTGCCTCCACTGGGGGCTCCCTTCGTGGGAAGACCCAGTACTTC. Amino acid sequence: CASTGGSLRGKTQYF. The chain is built from TRBV30 and TRBJ2-5, with a tentative D call TRBD1 (6 bases). The CDR3 extends over 15 amino acids. V gave up 7 bases and J gave up 6 bases, with 24 bases separating them. Germline V gives CDR1 GTSNPN, CDR2 SVGIG (reference sequence).

This clonotype has at least ten counts. This sequence joins TRBV7-9 and TRBJ2-7; TRBD2 aligns across 9 bases. The length of the CDR3 is 14 residues. Germline CDR1 reads SEHNR; CDR2 reads FQNEAQ (reference sequence). V shed 6 bases, J shed 4 bases, and the junction held 7 bases outside the gene matches. The CDR3, as DNA: TGTGCCAGCAGACGATCTAGCGGGAATTACGAGCAGTACTTC. Its protein is CASRRSSGNYEQYF.

This clonotype showed up many times. The chain employs TRBV2 and TRBJ2-1; 10 nucleotides agree with TRBD2. This CDR3 spans 18 amino acids. From germline, CDR1 is SNHLY and CDR2 FYNNEI. V gave up 6 bases and J gave up 7 bases; unmatched junction bases: 18. CDR3 sequence (DNA): TGTGCCAGCAGCCCCAGGACTAGCGGTTCCCGCGGTAAGAATGAGCAGTTCTTC. As protein: CASSPRTSGSRGKNEQFF.

In its sample, this clonotype was seen many times. This CDR3 reads CASSHSNTGELFF. The CDR3 nucleotides read TGTGCCAGCAGCCACAGTAACACCGGGGAGCTGTTTTTT. The rearrangement joins TRBV3-1 to TRBJ2-2; D unclear. This CDR3 is 13 amino acids long. Germline V gene lookup returns CDR1 LGHDT and CDR2 YNNKEL (reference sequence). The V end lost 3 bases, the J end lost 2 bases, and 4 bases lay between the germline ends. The full variable domain, in which reference TRBV3-1 and TRBJ2-2 provide the parts outside the CDR3, is DTAVSQTPKYLVTQMGNDKSIKCEQNLGHDTMYWYKQDSKKFLKIMFSYNNKELIINETVPNRFSPKSPDKAHLNLHINSLELGDSAVYFCASSHSNTGELFFGEGSRLTVL.

The chain is built from TRBV4-3 and TRBJ2-3; D may be TRBD1 (7 bases). Trimming took off 0 bases at V and 3 bases at J, with 16 bases between the two ends. Germline loops: CDR1 LGHNA, CDR2 YSLEER. The CDR3 contains 17 residues. CDR3 in DNA: TGCGCCAGCAGCCAAGAACCGACCAGGGGGGCGACAGATACGCAGTATTTT. Its translation: CASSQEPTRGATDTQYF.

As for this clonotype: A much more abundant neighbour one base away suggests this may be a read error. This chain uses TRBV28 with TRBJ2-7; no clear D. Germline CDR1 is MDHEN and CDR2 is SYDVKM. This CDR3 region has 15 residues. The CDR3 is CASGFRPESSYEQYF. The CDR3 DNA is TGTGCCAGCGGTTTTCGTCCAGAGAGCTCCTACGAGCAGTACTTC.

This chain uses TRBV11-2 with TRBJ2-7; D is unresolved. Deletions cut 5 bases from V and 6 bases from J, with 11 bases between. CDR3 size: 12 residues. The germline V gene has CDR1 SGHAT and CDR2 FQNNGV. CDR3 in amino acids: CASSTLRSEQYF. The CDR3 DNA is TGTGCCAGCAGCACCTTAAGAAGCGAGCAGTACTTC.

This clonotype appeared a single time. The rearrangement links TRBV2 to TRBJ1-2; 7 bases match TRBD1. The CDR3 has 14 residues. Per the germline V gene, CDR1 is SNHLY and CDR2 is FYNNEI. Trimming took 6 bases from V and 3 from J; bases not matched to a gene: 7. The CDR3 is CASRPRGSDYGYTF. CDR3 nucleotides: TGTGCCAGCAGGCCCAGGGGGTCCGACTATGGCTACACCTTC.

This clonotype was seen at least ten times. This chain uses TRBV20-1 with TRBJ2-1, with 12 positions matching TRBD2. Germline CDR1 DFQATT, CDR2 SNEGSKA (reference sequence). With V trimmed by 3 bases and J by 4 bases, 1 base remained unmatched. The CDR3 runs 14 residues. The CDR3 sequence: CSASTSGGYNEQFF. CDR3 nucleotides: TGCAGTGCTAGCACTAGCGGGGGGTACAATGAGCAGTTCTTC.

This clonotype was seen a single time. The J gene is TRBJ2-7, the V gene TRBV7-9; TRBD1 might be the D (5 bases). Germline CDR1 is SEHNR and CDR2 is FQNEAQ (reference sequence). The CDR3 extends over 13 amino acids. Trimming shortened V by 5 bases and J by 5 bases, and 13 bases separated the two germline ends. CDR3: CASSKTVVDEQYF. The CDR3 nucleotides read TGTGCCAGCAGCAAGACAGTGGTAGACGAGCAGTACTTC. Based on the CDR3 plus reference TRBV7-9 and TRBJ2-7, the full variable domain is DTGVSQNPRHKITKRGQNVTFRCDPISEHNRLYWYRQTLGQGPEFLTYFQNEAQLEKSRLLSDRFSAERPKGSFSTLEIQRTEQGDSAMYLCASSKTVVDEQYFGPGTRLTVT.

This clonotype showed up just a few times. The chain joins TRBV2 to TRBJ1-5; no clear D. V lost 2 bases and J 2 bases, leaving 4 bases between the germline ends. The germline V gene encodes CDR1 SNHLY and CDR2 FYNNEI. The CDR3 contains 13 residues. In DNA, the CDR3 is TGTGCCAGCAGTGAATGGGGCAATCAGCCCCAGCATTTT. It translates to CASSEWGNQPQHF.